Described below is a single TCR beta chain sequence and its context. This sample stems from a study of ipilimumab plus nivolumab after autologous stem cell transplantation. Ipilimumab, 1 mg/kg, started 14 to 28 days after autologous transplant. V lost 3 bases to trimming and J lost 0 bases, with 16 bases between them. The CDR3 extends over 16 amino acids. Germline CDR1 SGHKS, CDR2 YYEKEE (reference sequence). The table came from immunoSEQ multiplex PCR; TCRdb's copy has only in-frame clones and leaves some out. Among about 13,000 clones, about three quarters were seen once, and the ten largest hold approximately 15%.

The sequence was obtained from a male donor with diffuse large B-cell lymphoma. The V call is TRBV5-5, the J call TRBJ2-7, with D possibly being TRBD1 (6 bases). The starting material was PBMCs, obtained in a trial of ipilimumab plus nivolumab as post-transplant consolidation. This CDR3 is CASSSLGDIYSYEQYF. CDR3 nucleotides: TGTGCCAGCAGCTCTCTTGGGGACATCTACTCCTACGAGCAGTACTTC.